This entry lists 9 T cell receptor beta chains sequenced from one sample in a study of blood T cells in healthy people across ages. The use of a sample-barcoded 5' primer and a J-beta primer mix characterized a second PCR of 7 to 11 cycles. TCRdb reprocessed the 5' RACE reads via MiXCR and lists one record per CDR3 protein. Among around 710,000 distinct CDR3 sequences listed, 35% to 45% were seen once. Sequencing was performed on blood. These receptors came from a woman aged 55-70 years in good health.

This chain links TRBV12-3 or TRBV12-4 with TRBJ2-7, with D uncertain. The CDR3 spans 14 residues. V was cut by 4 bases and J by 3 bases, with 13 bases left in between. CDR3: CASSSGVAFYEQYF. CDR3 nucleotide sequence: TGTGCCAGCAGTTCCGGAGTAGCCTTCTACGAGCAGTACTTC.

This chain links TRBV7-9 with TRBJ1-2; D not resolved. V was pared by 1 base and J by 1 base, with 10 bases between. CDR1 and CDR2 from the germline V gene are SEHNR and FQNEAQ (reference sequence). The CDR3 sequence is 15 residues long. The CDR3 sequence: CASSLDGVNNYGYTF. The CDR3 DNA is TGTGCCAGCAGCTTAGACGGCGTCAATAACTATGGCTACACCTTC.

The chain recombines TRBV15 with TRBJ2-3; TRBD1 aligns across 9 bases. CDR1 and CDR2 (germline): LNHNV, YYDKDF (reference sequence). V trimming: 4 bases; J trimming: 4 bases; junction bases outside the gene matches: 3. CDR3 length equals 14 residues. DNA of the CDR3: TGTGCCACCAGCACGGGACAGGGCTCAGATACGCAGTATTTT. Translating gives CATSTGQGSDTQYF.

The V call is TRBV3-1, the J call TRBJ1-6; perhaps TRBD1 as D (6 bases). The CDR3 has 14 residues. V lost 6 bases and J lost 7, with 13 bases in between. CDR1 and CDR2 from the germline V gene are LGHDT and YNNKEL (reference sequence). Here the CDR3 reads CASRSGTPNSPLHF. DNA of the CDR3: TGTGCCAGCAGGTCCGGGACACCGAATTCACCCCTCCACTTT.

This clonotype appeared a few times. The chain combines TRBV27 with TRBJ1-5; 7 bases are shared with TRBD1. The germline V gene has CDR1 MNHEY and CDR2 SMNVEV (reference sequence). The CDR3 is 14 amino acids. V was clipped by 6 bases and J by 7 bases; unmatched bases: 9. CDR3 coding DNA: TGTGCCAGCAGCCTACAGGGGACGGGGCAGCCCCAGCATTTT. Its protein product is CASSLQGTGQPQHF.

The chain joins TRBV10-2 to TRBJ2-5, with TRBD2 identical over 12 bases. The J call may be in error: the DNA end matches TRBJ2-7 better. There are 14 residues in the CDR3. Germline CDR1 and CDR2: WSHSY and SAAADI. The DNA of the CDR3 is TGCGCCAGCAACCCTAGCGGGGGGGCCTACGAGCAGTACTTC. Amino acid sequence: CASNPSGGAYEQYF.

This clonotype was seen more than once but under ten times. V and J are TRBV5-1 and TRBJ2-1, with 16 positions matching TRBD2. From germline, CDR1 is SGHRS and CDR2 YFSETQ. This CDR3 contains 22 residues. V trimming: 0 bases; J trimming: 1 base; junction bases outside the gene matches: 13. CDR3 sequence reads: CASSLVSTGLAGGPSSYNEQFF. The DNA for the CDR3 is TGCGCCAGCAGCTTGGTATCGACGGGACTAGCGGGGGGGCCATCGTCCTACAATGAGCAGTTCTTC. The full variable domain, with the rest looked up from reference TRBV5-1 and TRBJ2-1, is KAGVTQTPRYLIKTRGQQVTLSCSPISGHRSVSWYQQTPGQGLQFLFEYFSETQRNKGNFPGRFSGRQFSNSRSEMNVSTLELGDSALYLCASSLVSTGLAGGPSSYNEQFFGPGTRLTVL.

CDR3 amino acids: CASTLTSGFYEQYF. CDR3 DNA sequence: TGTGCCAGCACCTTGACTAGCGGTTTCTACGAGCAGTACTTC. The chain recombines TRBV6-6 with TRBJ2-7, with 9 bases matching TRBD2. CDR1 MNHNY and CDR2 SVGAGI come from the germline V gene (reference sequence). The J segment lost 3 bases and the V segment lost 7 bases, leaving 7 bases of the junction unmatched. This CDR3 is 14 amino acids long.

The gene calls are TRBV7-8 and TRBJ2-7, with 10 bases identical to TRBD1. V dropped 5 bases and J dropped 1; count of bases not matched to a gene: 8. This CDR3 has 16 residues. Germline CDR1 SGHVS, CDR2 FQNEAQ. This chain's CDR3 is CASSGPRTGGSYEQYF. CDR3 DNA sequence: TGTGCCAGCAGCGGTCCACGGACAGGGGGTTCCTACGAGCAGTACTTC.